Presented here are 20 T cell receptor beta chains from one specimen sequenced in a study of identical twins (TCRdb year 2016). Libraries were made using 5' RACE. Sequenced using an Illumina HiSeq 2000. TCRdb redid the processing of the public reads, applying fastp at Q25 and MiXCR, and retained in-frame beta chains. Duplicate CDR3 protein sequences are folded into a single record with the most common DNA and genes. For this sample there are 500,000 to 700,000 distinct CDR3 sequences; 7.1% appear just once. Around 1.6% of the sample goes to the ten largest clones. These data are also associated with another study on yellow fever vaccine responses in identical twins.

The sequenced sample was PBMCs. The origin of the receptors is a young woman in good health.

The gene calls are TRBV2 and TRBJ2-7; TRBD2 might be the D (6 bases). Trimming left V 7 bases short and J 3 bases short, with 16 bases between. CDR1 and CDR2 (germline): SNHLY, FYNNEI. CDR3 length: 14 amino acids. CDR3: CASTSRDSYYEQYF. The CDR3 DNA is TGTGCCAGCACCTCCCGGGACTCGTACTACGAGCAGTACTTC.

This clonotype has ten or more counts. The J gene is TRBJ2-1, the V gene TRBV4-1, with 8 bases that match TRBD2. Per the germline V gene, CDR1 is MGHRA and CDR2 is YSYEKL. V dropped 2 bases and J dropped 1; count of bases not matched to a gene: 7. The CDR3 extends over 17 amino acids. The DNA for the CDR3 is TGCGCCAGCAGCCAAAACAGCGGGAGAACGTCCTACAATGAGCAGTTCTTC. This encodes CASSQNSGRTSYNEQFF.

Only a few counts were recorded for this clonotype. This chain uses TRBV7-2 with TRBJ1-2, with D possibly matching TRBD1 (5 bases). The V gene's germline CDR1 is SGHTA and CDR2 FQGNSA. This CDR3 comprises 12 residues. Deletions cut 7 bases from V and 6 bases from J, with 12 bases between. CDR3 DNA: TGTGCCAGCAACTGGGGGGGTAATGGCTACACCTTC. Translating gives CASNWGGNGYTF.

The chain has TRBV5-1 and TRBJ2-7; D is undetermined. Germline CDR1 reads SGHRS; CDR2 reads YFSETQ. There are 12 residues in the CDR3. V lost 1 base to trimming and J lost 2 bases, with 4 bases between them. CDR3 in DNA: TGCGCCAGCAGCTTGAATACCTACGAGCAGTACTTC. Encoded protein: CASSLNTYEQYF.

The genes are TRBV7-8 and TRBJ2-7, with unresolved D. This CDR3 is 12 amino acids long. V was trimmed by 9 bases and J by 5 bases, leaving 14 bases between them. Germline CDR1 is SGHVS and CDR2 is FQNEAQ. The CDR3 bases are TGTGCCAGTCGAGAGCGTTCCAACGAGCAGTACTTC. Translation gives CASRERSNEQYF. Full variable domain (rest looked up from reference TRBV7-8 and TRBJ2-7): GAGVSQSPRYKVAKRGQDVALRCDPISGHVSLFWYQQALGQGPEFLTYFQNEAQLDKSGLPSDRFFAERPEGSVSTLKIQRTQQEDSAVYLCASRERSNEQYFGPGTRLTVT.

There are a few counts of this clonotype. The chain employs TRBV5-8 and TRBJ2-1; possibly TRBD1 for D (5 bases). The germline gives CDR1 SGHTS, CDR2 YDEGEE. The CDR3 contains 16 residues. Deletions cut 4 bases from V and 1 base from J, with 15 bases between. This CDR3 reads CASSPIRQGSYNEQFF. CDR3 coding DNA: TGTGCCAGCAGCCCGATTCGGCAGGGTTCCTACAATGAGCAGTTCTTC.

The chain links TRBV29-1 to TRBJ2-1; 10 bases agree with TRBD2. Looked up from germline, CDR1 is SQVTM and CDR2 is ANQGSEA. The length of the CDR3 is 14 residues. V was pared by 8 bases and J by 7 bases, with 11 bases of the junction left unmatched. CDR3 region: CSPRLAGVGNEQFF. The CDR3 DNA reads TGCAGCCCCCGGCTAGCGGGAGTTGGAAATGAGCAGTTCTTC.

The chain has TRBV6-1 and TRBJ1-5, with TRBD1 as a possible D gene (6 bases). CDR3 length: 15 residues. Per germline, CDR1 MNHNS and CDR2 SASEGT. With 6 bases removed from V and 0 bases from J, the gap between germline ends came to 12 bases. CDR3 sequence reads: CASSPDRTSNQPQHF. DNA for the CDR3: TGTGCCAGCAGCCCCGACAGGACTAGCAATCAGCCCCAGCATTTT.

This clonotype appeared many times. V usage is TRBV6-5 and J usage is TRBJ1-5, with a tentative D call TRBD1 (5 bases). The CDR3 extends over 15 amino acids. V lost 0 bases and J 3 bases, leaving 9 bases between the germline ends. The germline gives CDR1 MNHEY, CDR2 SVGAGI. CDR3 DNA: TGTGCCAGCAGTTACTCGAGGGGTTACAATCAGCCCCAGCATTTT. Translating it yields CASSYSRGYNQPQHF.

A few counts support this clonotype. The chain combines TRBV16 with TRBJ2-5; 9 bases are shared with TRBD1. V lost 0 bases to trimming and J lost 4 bases; unmatched junction nucleotides: 3. Germline V lookup: CDR1 KGHSY, CDR2 FQNENV. The CDR3 totals 15 residues. CDR3 nucleotides: TGTGCCAGCAGCCAATCCGGGGGACAGGGAGAGACCCAGTACTTC. Amino acids: CASSQSGGQGETQYF.

The table lists this clonotype with a few counts. V is TRBV7-7 and J is TRBJ2-5; the match to TRBD2 covers 10 bases. The junction had 8 bases not matched to a gene; V was cut back by 0 bases and J by 4 bases. CDR3 length: 17 residues. Germline V CDR1 and CDR2: SSHAT, FNYEAQ (reference sequence). CDR3 bases: TGTGCCAGCAGCTTAGCGCTGTCTAGCGGGAGTCGAGAGACCCAGTACTTC. Translating gives CASSLALSSGSRETQYF.

This CDR3 is CASSGLLNYGYTF. The CDR3 nucleotides are TGTGCCAGCAGTGGACTGCTGAACTATGGCTACACCTTC. The chain combines TRBV2 with TRBJ1-2; no firm D call. Germline assignment: CDR1 SNHLY and CDR2 FYNNEI. Trimming pared 4 bases from V and 2 bases from J, leaving 8 bases between. This CDR3 is 13 amino acids long.

This clonotype was picked up a small number of times. The chain combines TRBV7-8 with TRBJ1-1, with D possibly matching TRBD1 (5 bases). Germline-derived CDR1 and CDR2 are SGHVS and FQNEAQ. The CDR3 totals 14 residues. V was pared by 4 bases and J by 0 bases, with 9 bases between. CDR3 residues: CASSWGIMNTEAFF. CDR3 DNA: TGTGCCAGCAGCTGGGGCATAATGAACACTGAAGCTTTCTTT.

This clonotype was detected only a few times. V usage is TRBV7-9 and J usage is TRBJ2-1, with D uncertain. The V gene's germline CDR1 is SEHNR and CDR2 FQNEAQ (reference sequence). Trimming took 8 bases from V and 3 from J, leaving 5 bases between them. This CDR3 has 11 amino acids. CDR3 region: CASESYNEQFF. DNA of the CDR3: TGTGCCAGCGAAAGCTACAATGAGCAGTTCTTC.

The V and J genes are TRBV10-3 and TRBJ2-3; 7 nucleotides line up with TRBD1. The junction had 4 bases not matched to a gene; V was cut back by 11 bases and J by 2 bases. The CDR3 consists of 12 residues. The germline V gene encodes CDR1 ENHRY and CDR2 SYGVKD. CDR3 in DNA: TGTGCCGTCGGACAGGCCACAGATACGCAGTATTTT. Residues: CAVGQATDTQYF.

Notes on this clonotype: It may be a read error: a sequence one base away is much more abundant. Here the CDR3 DNA reads TGTGCCAGCAGGGCGGCCACTGAAGCTTTCTTT. Its translation is CASRAATEAFF. The chain joins TRBV12-3 or TRBV12-4 to TRBJ1-1; D remains unclear. The CDR3 is 11 residues long. V lost 6 bases and J lost 4, with 6 bases in between.

This rearrangement joins TRBV7-9 to TRBJ2-7; 11 nucleotides agree with TRBD2. This CDR3 contains 15 residues. The germline gives CDR1 SEHNR, CDR2 FQNEAQ (reference sequence). J was trimmed by 2 bases and V by 5 bases; bases with no gene match: 5. The CDR3 loop reads CASSTGTSGTYEQYV. The CDR3 DNA reads as TGTGCCAGCAGCACCGGGACTAGCGGTACCTACGAGCAGTACGTC.

J is TRBJ1-2 and V is TRBV12-3 or TRBV12-4; D gene ambiguous. Trimming removed 4 bases at V and 6 bases at J, with 18 bases between. There are 15 residues in the CDR3. The CDR3 region has the DNA TGTGCCAGCAGTTGGGGAAGCGATCCAAAGGATGGCTACACCTTC. This translates into CASSWGSDPKDGYTF.

This clonotype was seen many times. The V and J genes are TRBV7-9 and TRBJ2-2, with D possibly being TRBD2 (6 bases). Germline V gives CDR1 SEHNR, CDR2 FQNEAQ (reference sequence). V was cut by 5 bases and J by 1 base, with 11 bases left in between. The CDR3 runs to 15 residues. The CDR3 DNA reads as TGTGCCAGCAGCACCCCGGGACTGAACACCGGGGAGCTGTTTTTT. It translates to CASSTPGLNTGELFF.

The chain's CDR3 is CASSQSGNTGELFF. In DNA, the CDR3 is TGCGCCAGCAGTCAATCAGGGAACACCGGGGAGCTGTTTTTT. The gene calls are TRBV23-1 and TRBJ2-2; D gene unclear. TRBV23-1 is sorted into the ORF group, with uncertain function. V shed 0 bases and J shed 1 base, with 3 bases lying between them. This CDR3 is built from 14 residues.